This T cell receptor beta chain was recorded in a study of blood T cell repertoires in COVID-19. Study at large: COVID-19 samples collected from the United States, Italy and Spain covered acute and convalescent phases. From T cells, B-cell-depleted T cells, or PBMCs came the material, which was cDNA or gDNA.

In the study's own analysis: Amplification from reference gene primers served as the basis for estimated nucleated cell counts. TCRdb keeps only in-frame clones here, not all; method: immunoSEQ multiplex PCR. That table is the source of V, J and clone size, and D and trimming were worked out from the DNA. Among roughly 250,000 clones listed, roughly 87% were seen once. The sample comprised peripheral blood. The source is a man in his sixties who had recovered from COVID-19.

The CDR3: CASSPDRATLTGELFF. The CDR3 DNA reads as TGCGCCAGCAGCCCGGACAGGGCTACCCTCACCGGGGAGCTGTTTTTT. The V gene is TRBV5-1, the J gene TRBJ2-2, with TRBD1 matching over 8 bases. Germline assignment: CDR1 SGHRS and CDR2 YFSETQ. The CDR3 spans 16 residues. Trimming at V came to 4 bases and at J to 4 bases, leaving 9 bases not matched to a gene.